This T cell receptor beta chain was profiled in a study of OX40 agonist ivuxolimab in advanced cancers. At the level of the study: One hepatocellular carcinoma and a couple of cutaneous melanoma patients partially responded.

Study-level findings and limits: Low normalized T-cell clonal expansion was additionally recorded for some nonresponders.

Some clones are missing from TCRdb's copy, which holds only in-frame ones; the method was immunoSEQ multiplex PCR. Among under 100,000 clones, roughly 80% were seen once, and the ten largest hold approximately 4.5%. Trimming removed 6 bases from V and 1 base from J, with 7 bases in between. The CDR3 runs to 13 residues. Per the germline V gene, CDR1 is LGHNT and CDR2 is FRNRAP. With respect to this clone: Its antigen is as yet unknown.

This chain links TRBV12-5 with TRBJ1-3, with D tentatively TRBD1 (5 bases). This sample comprised CD4+ or CD8+ T cells sorted from blood, obtained in a trial of the OX40 agonist ivuxolimab. The receptor's source is an adult with an advanced solid tumor such as melanoma, head and neck, liver or kidney cancer. CDR3 residues: CASGRGSGNTIYF. The CDR3 region has the DNA TGTGCTAGTGGCCGGGGGTCTGGAAACACCATATATTTT.